A selection of T cell receptor beta chains follows, all from one sample in a study of blood T cell repertoires in COVID-19. Only in-frame clones appear in the TCRdb table, and some are missing; sequencing was by immunoSEQ multiplex PCR. Of about 250,000 clones listed, nearly 85% are singletons. Sequenced: peripheral blood. These receptor sequences come from a human donor in a cohort sampled during active COVID-19. CDR3s include the opening cysteine and the closing phenylalanine or tryptophan. The D gene is left open where the match is weak. Clone sizes are given selectively: once, few, many, or a class where the clone is expanded.

V	D	J	size	CDR3	DNA
TRBV7-7	TRBD2	TRBJ2-5	-	CASSLASSGEETQYF	TGTGCTAGCAGCTTGGCGTCTAGCGGAGAAGAGACCCAGTACTTC
TRBV6-1	-	TRBJ2-4	-	CASSDGAKNIQYF	TGTGCCAGCAGTGACGGGGCCAAAAACATTCAGTACTTC
TRBV7-9	TRBD1	TRBJ1-2	-	CASSLGQGDYGYTF	TGTGCCAGCAGCTTGGGACAGGGTGACTATGGCTACACCTTC
TRBV7-9	-	TRBJ1-3	-	CASSVGVGNTIYF	TGTGCCAGCAGCGTCGGGGTCGGAAACACCATATATTTT
TRBV4-1	-	TRBJ2-5	-	CASSQGLGEETQYF	TGCGCCAGCAGCCAAGGGCTAGGGGAAGAGACCCAGTACTTC
TRBV4-1	-	TRBJ1-2	-	CASSQPTRIYGYTF	TGCGCCAGCAGCCAACCCACCAGGATCTATGGCTACACCTTC
TRBV14	TRBD1	TRBJ1-1	-	CASSQAGGMGTEAFF	TGTGCCAGCAGCCAAGCAGGGGGGATGGGCACTGAAGCTTTCTTT
TRBV5-5	TRBD1	TRBJ1-6	many	CASSLKQGDNSPLHF	TGTGCCAGCAGCTTGAAACAGGGGGATAATTCACCCCTCCACTTT
TRBV6-4	TRBD1	TRBJ1-1	-	CASSEQGTTEAFF	TGTGCCAGCAGTGAACAGGGGACCACTGAAGCTTTCTTT
TRBV10-2	-	TRBJ2-1	once	CASSAEAYNEQFF	TGCGCCAGCAGCGCGGAGGCTTACAATGAGCAGTTCTTC